The 14 T cell receptor beta chains below come from one sample, sequenced in a study of blood T cell repertoires in COVID-19 (dated by TCRdb to the early 2020s). The library was built by means of the immunoSEQ multiplex PCR assay. TCRdb retrieved this table from immuneACCESS and kept in-frame rearrangements only. Not all clones are present; in checked studies, unresolved V genes account for under half, and no reason is known for the remainder. For this sample there are about 290,000 clones; approximately 80% appear just once. The ten largest make up 4.1% of the sample. The sample consisted of peripheral blood. The receptors stem from a woman between 50 and 59 years old with active or convalescent COVID-19.

This chain uses TRBV2 with TRBJ2-6; D might be TRBD1 (5 bases). Germline V CDR1 and CDR2: SNHLY, FYNNEI. V was clipped by 3 bases and J by 2 bases, with 5 bases between them. There are 14 residues in the CDR3. The CDR3: CASSDRAGANVLTF. Here the CDR3 DNA reads TGTGCCAGCAGTGACAGGGCTGGGGCCAACGTCCTGACTTTC.

Here the CDR3 DNA reads TGCGCCAGCAGAGGACAGGATAATGAAAAACTGTTTTTT. Translating gives CASRGQDNEKLFF. The chain couples TRBV5-1 to TRBJ1-4; 7 positions agree with TRBD1. The CDR3 covers 13 residues. Trimming at V came to 5 bases and at J to 4 bases, leaving 2 bases not matched to a gene. Germline V lookup: CDR1 SGHRS, CDR2 YFSETQ.

The chain is built from TRBV4-2 and TRBJ1-2; D might be TRBD1 (6 bases). CDR1 is LGHNA, CDR2 YNFKEQ, per germline. The CDR3 length is 16 residues. V shed 4 bases and J shed 3 bases, with 18 bases lying between them. CDR3 bases: TGTGCCAGCAGCCGAGAACAGGGCGACCTCTACTATGGCTACACCTTC. Residues: CASSREQGDLYYGYTF.

This clone showed up just a few times. The chain uses TRBV3-1 (or the pseudogene TRBV3-2) and TRBJ1-2; possible D gene TRBD1, 5 bases. The germline CDR1 and CDR2 sequences are LGHDT and YNNKEL (reference sequence). CDR3 length equals 14 residues. V was shortened by 0 bases and J by 8 bases, with 13 bases between the two germline ends. This CDR3 is CASSQDLWGGGYTF. DNA of the CDR3: TGTGCCAGCAGCCAAGATCTATGGGGGGGAGGCTACACCTTC.

The rearrangement joins TRBV19 to TRBJ1-2; the D gene is possibly TRBD1 (6 bases). The V gene lost 1 base and the J gene lost 4 bases, with 16 bases spanning the gap. CDR1 is LNHDA and CDR2 is SQIVND in the germline V gene (reference sequence). The CDR3 has 16 residues. The CDR3 region has the DNA TGTGCCAGTAGTATAGTTGTCGGGGGGCGCGGCTATGGCTACACCTTC. As protein: CASSIVVGGRGYGYTF.

This clone was found a few times. The chain carries TRBV2 and TRBJ1-1, with 10 positions matching TRBD1. Losses at the gene ends were 5 bases for V and 3 bases for J; bases not matched to a gene: 15. Germline assignment: CDR1 SNHLY and CDR2 FYNNEI. CDR3 length: 18 residues. The CDR3 DNA reads as TGTGCCAGCAGTATAGGCTGGGGGACAGGGGCGGATTACACTGAAGCTTTCTTT. Amino acids: CASSIGWGTGADYTEAFF.

The rearrangement links TRBV2 to TRBJ1-6, with 7 bases lining up with TRBD1. This CDR3 has 14 amino acids. The trim removed 4 bases at V and 10 bases at J, leaving 7 bases unmatched. Germline V gene sequence: CDR1 SNHLY, CDR2 FYNNEI. The CDR3 DNA reads TGTGCCAGCAGTGGACAGGGAGGAGAATCACCCCTCCACTTT. Protein: CASSGQGGESPLHF.

The rearrangement links TRBV28 to TRBJ2-5; D perhaps matches TRBD1 (5 bases). The CDR3 runs to 14 residues. V gave up 7 bases and J gave up 5 bases, with 17 bases separating them. Germline values: CDR1 MDHEN, CDR2 SYDVKM. CDR3 sequence reads: CASKGIGQSETQYF. Here the CDR3 DNA reads TGTGCCAGCAAGGGGATTGGGCAGTCGGAGACCCAGTACTTC.

The rearrangement uses TRBV19 and TRBJ2-7; 11 bases align to TRBD2. The CDR3 contains 15 residues. Germline lookup yields CDR1 LNHDA and CDR2 SQIVND (reference sequence). V was clipped by 5 bases and J by 0 bases; unmatched bases: 3. CDR3 amino acids: CASSLLAGVSYEQYF. CDR3 bases: TGTGCCAGTAGTTTACTAGCGGGGGTCTCCTACGAGCAGTACTTC.

This clone was counted once. The V call is TRBV7-9, the J call TRBJ1-1; weak D call: TRBD1 (5 bases). The germline V and J ends were trimmed by 6 bases and 4 bases, with 18 bases remaining between them. Germline CDR1 and CDR2: SEHNR and FQNEAQ (reference sequence). The CDR3 runs 15 residues. Written as DNA, the CDR3 is TGTGCCAGCAGACCGCCCGGGACGGGAGGCACTGAAGCTTTCTTT. It translates to CASRPPGTGGTEAFF. Drawing the rest from reference TRBV7-9 and TRBJ1-1, the complete variable domain is DTGVSQNPRHKITKRGQNVTFRCDPISEHNRLYWYRQTLGQGPEFLTYFQNEAQLEKSRLLSDRFSAERPKGSFSTLEIQRTEQGDSAMYLCASRPPGTGGTEAFFGQGTRLTVV.

The gene calls are TRBV27 and TRBJ1-2; D is undetermined. The CDR3 runs 13 residues. With 0 bases removed from V and 8 bases from J, the gap between germline ends came to 10 bases. Germline V gene lookup returns CDR1 MNHEY and CDR2 SMNVEV (reference sequence). The CDR3 loop reads CASSLSEGGGYTF. The CDR3 region has the DNA TGTGCCAGCAGTTTATCGGAAGGAGGCGGCTACACCTTC.

This clone has a single count. The chain joins TRBV3-1 (or the pseudogene TRBV3-2) to TRBJ2-5; 9 bases agree with TRBD2. Germline V lookup: CDR1 LGHDT, CDR2 YNNKEL (reference sequence). The V segment lost 0 bases and the J segment 2 bases; nucleotides outside the gene matches: 13. The CDR3 sequence is 19 residues long. The CDR3, as DNA: TGTGCCAGCAGCCAAGATGTGGTAGCGGGAGCGAATTGGCAAGAGACCCAGTACTTC. This encodes CASSQDVVAGANWQETQYF.

The chain uses TRBV7-7 and TRBJ2-7; 7 bases fit TRBD1. Germline CDR1 and CDR2: SSHAT and FNYEAQ (reference sequence). The CDR3 loop spans 13 amino acids. Trimming at V came to 5 bases and at J to 1 base, leaving 2 bases not matched to a gene. The CDR3 region is CASSPGQSYEQYF. The CDR3 DNA reads TGTGCCAGCAGCCCGGGACAGTCCTACGAGCAGTACTTC.

This clone was recorded a few times. The V call is TRBV25-1, the J call TRBJ2-4, with TRBD1 identical over 7 bases. From germline, CDR1 is MGHDK and CDR2 SYGVNS. The V and J ends lost 8 bases and 8 bases, in that order; junction bases with no gene match: 6. There are 12 residues in the CDR3. The CDR3 sequence: CASADRVDIQYF. The DNA of the CDR3 is TGTGCCAGCGCCGACAGGGTGGACATTCAGTACTTC. The full variable domain, completed using reference TRBV25-1 and TRBJ2-4, is EADIYQTPRYLVIGTGKKITLECSQTMGHDKMYWYQQDPGMELHLIHYSYGVNSTEKGDLSSESTVSRIRTEHFPLTLESARPSHTSQYLCASADRVDIQYFGAGTRLSVL.